This T cell receptor beta chain came from a study of monozygotic twins with cystic fibrosis. The wider study: Approximately 2.8 micrograms of fragmented DNA underwent roughly 16 PCR cycles for library preparation.

The study's findings and limits: In 13 of 16 pairs, V gene usage was closest to the co-twin's.

This clone was detected only once. Its antigen is unidentified. Assay: immunoSEQ multiplex PCR; the TCRdb copy retains only in-frame clones and omits some. Here the sample spans around 21,000 clones, around nine tenths being singletons. This CDR3 comprises 14 residues. Trimming removed 3 bases from V and 6 bases from J, with 15 bases in between. In germline, CDR1 is SGDLS, CDR2 YYNGEE. The sequence was obtained from a young woman with cystic fibrosis. The chain couples TRBV9 to TRBJ1-2; unclear D gene. Sequencing was carried out using blood. The DNA for the CDR3 is TGTGCCAGCAGCGCCGCTCACGGCGTCAATGGCTACACCTTC. Amino acid sequence: CASSAAHGVNGYTF.